The text below deals with one T cell receptor (beta chain). This entry is derived from a study of post-analysis software for immune sequencing data. As for the study in general: There were relapsing-remitting, secondary progressive and progressive-relapsing multiple sclerosis among the disease courses included.

Sequencing libraries made from TCR beta cDNA carried unique molecular identifiers. Each sample of roughly 0.9 to 11 million input T cells yielded 500,000 or so cDNA molecules, so each molecule approximated one T cell. TCRdb re-called the PCR reads with MiXCR, one entry per CDR3 protein. This sample yields under 650,000 distinct CDR3 sequences, of which roughly 40% are seen a single time; approximately 1.7% belongs to the top ten. Sequencing was performed on blood. This sequence originates from a girl aged 5-17 years with multiple sclerosis.

Here the CDR3 DNA reads TGTGCCAGCAGCGATCTAGCGAGAACTACCCAGTACTTC. Translation gives CASSDLARTTQYF. The chain employs TRBV7-9 and TRBJ2-5; D perhaps matches TRBD2 (6 bases). In germline, CDR1 is SEHNR, CDR2 FQNEAQ (reference sequence). V shed 5 bases and J shed 8 bases, with 15 bases lying between them. CDR3 length: 13 amino acids. The full variable domain, in which reference TRBV7-9 and TRBJ2-5 provide the parts outside the CDR3, is DTGVSQNPRHKITKRGQNVTFRCDPISEHNRLYWYRQTLGQGPEFLTYFQNEAQLEKSRLLSDRFSAERPKGSFSTLEIQRTEQGDSAMYLCASSDLARTTQYFGPGTRLLVL.